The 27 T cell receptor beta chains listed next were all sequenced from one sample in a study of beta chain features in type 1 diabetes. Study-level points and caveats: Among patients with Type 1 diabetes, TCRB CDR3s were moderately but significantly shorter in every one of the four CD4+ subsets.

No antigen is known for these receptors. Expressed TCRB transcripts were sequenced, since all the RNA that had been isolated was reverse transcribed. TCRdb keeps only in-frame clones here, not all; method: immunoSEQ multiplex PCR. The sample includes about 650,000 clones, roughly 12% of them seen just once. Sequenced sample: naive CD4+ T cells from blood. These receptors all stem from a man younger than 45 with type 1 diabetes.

The chain's CDR3 is CASSPRGLNLPYEQYF. The DNA of the CDR3 is TGTGCCAGCAGTCCAAGGGGACTGAACCTACCCTACGAGCAGTACTTC. This sequence joins TRBV25-1 and TRBJ2-7, with TRBD2 as a possible D gene (6 bases). CDR3 length: 16 amino acids. V was pared by 5 bases and J by 2 bases, with 19 bases between. CDR1 is MGHDK and CDR2 is SYGVNS in the germline V gene.

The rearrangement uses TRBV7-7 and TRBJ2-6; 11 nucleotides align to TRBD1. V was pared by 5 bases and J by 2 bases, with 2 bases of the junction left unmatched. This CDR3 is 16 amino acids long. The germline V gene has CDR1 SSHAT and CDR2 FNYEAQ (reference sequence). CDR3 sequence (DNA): TGTGCCAGCAGCCCGGGACAGGGGGCTGGGGCCAACGTCCTGACTTTC. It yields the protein CASSPGQGAGANVLTF.

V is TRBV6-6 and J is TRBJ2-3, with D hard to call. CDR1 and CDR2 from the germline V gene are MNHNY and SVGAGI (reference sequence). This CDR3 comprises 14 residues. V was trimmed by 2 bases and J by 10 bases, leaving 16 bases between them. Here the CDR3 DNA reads TGTGCCAGCAGTTACCTCATGGCTACCAGTCCGCAGTATTTT. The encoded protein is CASSYLMATSPQYF.

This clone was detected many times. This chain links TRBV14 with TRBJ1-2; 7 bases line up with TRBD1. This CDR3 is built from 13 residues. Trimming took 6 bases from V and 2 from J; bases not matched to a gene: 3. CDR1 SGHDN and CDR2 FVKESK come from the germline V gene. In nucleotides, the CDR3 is TGTGCCAGCAGTCTACAGGGGAACTATGGCTACACCTTC. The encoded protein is CASSLQGNYGYTF.

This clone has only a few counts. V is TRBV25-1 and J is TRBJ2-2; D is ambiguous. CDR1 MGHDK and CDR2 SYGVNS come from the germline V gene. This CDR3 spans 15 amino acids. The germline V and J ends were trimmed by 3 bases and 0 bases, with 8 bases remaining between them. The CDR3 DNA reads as TGTGCCAGCAGTGATGGCATCTCGAACACCGGGGAGCTGTTTTTT. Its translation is CASSDGISNTGELFF.

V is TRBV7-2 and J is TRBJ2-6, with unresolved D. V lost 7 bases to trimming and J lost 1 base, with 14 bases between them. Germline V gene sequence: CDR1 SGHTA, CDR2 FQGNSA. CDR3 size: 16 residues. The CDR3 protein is CASIHLVRSGANVLTF. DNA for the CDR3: TGTGCCAGCATCCACCTAGTAAGGTCTGGGGCCAACGTCCTGACTTTC.

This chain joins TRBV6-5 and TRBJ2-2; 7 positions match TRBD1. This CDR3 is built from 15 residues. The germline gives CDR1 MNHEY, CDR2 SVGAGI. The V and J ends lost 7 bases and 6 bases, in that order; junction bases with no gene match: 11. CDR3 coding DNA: TGTGCCAGCACCTTAGGACAGGCATTAGCCGGGGAGCTGTTTTTT. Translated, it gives CASTLGQALAGELFF.

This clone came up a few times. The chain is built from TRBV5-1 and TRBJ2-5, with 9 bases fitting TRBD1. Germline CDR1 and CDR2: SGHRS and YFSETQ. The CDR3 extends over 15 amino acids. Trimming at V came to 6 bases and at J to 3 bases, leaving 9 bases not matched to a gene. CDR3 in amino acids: CASNSAGTGKETQYF. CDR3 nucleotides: TGCGCCAGCAACTCGGCCGGGACAGGGAAAGAGACCCAGTACTTC.

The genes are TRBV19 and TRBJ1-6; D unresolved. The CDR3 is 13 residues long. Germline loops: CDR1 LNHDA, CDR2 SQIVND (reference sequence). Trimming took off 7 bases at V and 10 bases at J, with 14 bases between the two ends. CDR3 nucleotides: TGTGCCAGTAAGGCAGTGGCGAAGTCACCCCTCCACTTT. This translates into CASKAVAKSPLHF. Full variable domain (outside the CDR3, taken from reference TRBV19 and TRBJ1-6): DGGITQSPKYLFRKEGQNVTLSCEQNLNHDAMYWYRQDPGQGLRLIYYSQIVNDFQKGDIAEGYSVSREKKESFPLTVTSAQKNPTAFYLCASKAVAKSPLHFGNGTRLTVT.

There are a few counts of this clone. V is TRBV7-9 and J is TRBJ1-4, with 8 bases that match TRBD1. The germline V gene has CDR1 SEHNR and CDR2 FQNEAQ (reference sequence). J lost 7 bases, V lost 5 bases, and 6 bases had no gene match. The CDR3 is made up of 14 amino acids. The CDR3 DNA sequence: TGTGCCAGCAGCCGAGGACAGGGCGGTGAAAAACTGTTTTTT. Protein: CASSRGQGGEKLFF.

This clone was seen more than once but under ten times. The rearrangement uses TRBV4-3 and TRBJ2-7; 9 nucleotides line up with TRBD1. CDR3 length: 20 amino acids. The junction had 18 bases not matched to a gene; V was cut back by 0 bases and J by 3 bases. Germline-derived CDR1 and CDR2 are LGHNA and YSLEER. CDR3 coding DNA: TGCGCCAGCAGCCAAGATCGCCCGGGACAGGGAGTGATCGTGATCTACGAGCAGTACTTC. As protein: CASSQDRPGQGVIVIYEQYF.

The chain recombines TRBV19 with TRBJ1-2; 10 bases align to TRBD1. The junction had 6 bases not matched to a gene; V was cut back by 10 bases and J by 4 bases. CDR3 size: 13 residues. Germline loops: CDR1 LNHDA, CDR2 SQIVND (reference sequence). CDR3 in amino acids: CAIWDRGGYGYTF. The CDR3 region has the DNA TGTGCCATTTGGGACAGGGGCGGCTATGGCTACACCTTC.

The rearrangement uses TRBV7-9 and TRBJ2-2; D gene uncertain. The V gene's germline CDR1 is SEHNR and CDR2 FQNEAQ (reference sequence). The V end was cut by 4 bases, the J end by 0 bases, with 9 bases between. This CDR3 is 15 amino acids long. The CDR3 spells CASSSRGTNTGELFF. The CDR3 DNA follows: TGTGCCAGCAGCTCGCGTGGGACGAACACCGGGGAGCTGTTTTTT.

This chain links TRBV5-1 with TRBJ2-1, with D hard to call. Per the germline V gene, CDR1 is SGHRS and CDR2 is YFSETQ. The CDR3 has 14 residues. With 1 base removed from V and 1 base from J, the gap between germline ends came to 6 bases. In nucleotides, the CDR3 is TGCGCCAGCAGCTTGCAGTGGTCCTACAATGAGCAGTTCTTC. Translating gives CASSLQWSYNEQFF.

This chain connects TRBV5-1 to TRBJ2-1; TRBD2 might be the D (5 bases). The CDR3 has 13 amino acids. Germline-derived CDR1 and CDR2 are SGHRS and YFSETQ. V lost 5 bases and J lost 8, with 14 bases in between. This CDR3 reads CASRDSERYEQFF. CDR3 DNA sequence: TGCGCCAGCAGGGACTCGGAGAGGTATGAGCAGTTCTTC.

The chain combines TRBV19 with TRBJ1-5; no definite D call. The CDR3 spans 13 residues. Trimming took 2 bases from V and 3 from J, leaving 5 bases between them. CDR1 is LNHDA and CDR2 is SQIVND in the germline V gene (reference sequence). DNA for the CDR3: TGTGCCAGTAGTATACGGGACAATCAGCCCCAGCATTTT. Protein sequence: CASSIRDNQPQHF.

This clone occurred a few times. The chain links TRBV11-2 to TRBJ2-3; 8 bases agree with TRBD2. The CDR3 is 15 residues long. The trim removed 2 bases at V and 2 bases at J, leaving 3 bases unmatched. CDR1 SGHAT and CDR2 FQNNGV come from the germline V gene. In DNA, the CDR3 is TGTGCCAGCAGCTTATCTAGCGGGCCCACAGATACGCAGTATTTT. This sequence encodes CASSLSSGPTDTQYF.

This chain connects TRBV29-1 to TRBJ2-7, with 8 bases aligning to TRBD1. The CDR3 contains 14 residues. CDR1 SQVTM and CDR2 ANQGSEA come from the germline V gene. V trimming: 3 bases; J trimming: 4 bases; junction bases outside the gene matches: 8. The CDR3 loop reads CSVDRQGAGYEQYF. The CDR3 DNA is TGCAGCGTTGATCGCCAGGGGGCTGGGTACGAGCAGTACTTC.

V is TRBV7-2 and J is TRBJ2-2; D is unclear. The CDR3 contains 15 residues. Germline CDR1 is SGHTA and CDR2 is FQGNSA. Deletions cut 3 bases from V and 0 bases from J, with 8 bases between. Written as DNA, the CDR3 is TGTGCCAGCAGCTTTTTCCCAACGAACACCGGGGAGCTGTTTTTT. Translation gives CASSFFPTNTGELFF.

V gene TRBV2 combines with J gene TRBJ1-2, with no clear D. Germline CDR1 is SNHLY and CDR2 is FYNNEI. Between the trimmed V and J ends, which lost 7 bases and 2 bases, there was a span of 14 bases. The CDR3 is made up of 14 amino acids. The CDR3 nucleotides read TGTGCCAGCAAGAGTTCGGCAGTCAACTATGGCTACACCTTC. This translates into CASKSSAVNYGYTF.

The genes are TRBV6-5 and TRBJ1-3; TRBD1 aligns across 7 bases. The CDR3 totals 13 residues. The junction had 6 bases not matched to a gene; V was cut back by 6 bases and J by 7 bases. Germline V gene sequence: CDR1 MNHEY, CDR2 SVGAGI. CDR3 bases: TGTGCCAGCAGGCCCGTAGGGGGCAACACCATATATTTT. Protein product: CASRPVGGNTIYF.

In DNA, the CDR3 is TGTGCCAGCAGCTTAGCGTCGGGACAGGGCAACTACAATGAGCAGTTCTTC. Amino acids: CASSLASGQGNYNEQFF. V is TRBV7-2 and J is TRBJ2-1; 9 nucleotides agree with TRBD1. V shed 0 bases and J 3 bases; nucleotides not matched to a gene: 6. The V gene's germline CDR1 is SGHTA and CDR2 FQGNSA. This CDR3 comprises 17 residues.

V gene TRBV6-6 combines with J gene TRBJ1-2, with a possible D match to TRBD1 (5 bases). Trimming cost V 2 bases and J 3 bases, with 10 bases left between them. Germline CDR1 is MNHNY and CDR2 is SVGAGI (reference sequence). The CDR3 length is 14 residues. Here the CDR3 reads CASSYVGVDYGYTF. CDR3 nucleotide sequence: TGTGCCAGCAGTTACGTGGGGGTTGACTATGGCTACACCTTC.

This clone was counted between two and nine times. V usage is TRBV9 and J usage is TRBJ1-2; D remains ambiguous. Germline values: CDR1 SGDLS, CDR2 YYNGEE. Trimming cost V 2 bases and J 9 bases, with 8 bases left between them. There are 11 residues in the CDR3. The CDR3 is CASSVDGSYTF. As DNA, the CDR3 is TGTGCCAGCAGCGTTGACGGGAGCTACACCTTC. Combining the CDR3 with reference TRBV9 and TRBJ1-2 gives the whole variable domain DSGVTQTPKHLITATGQRVTLRCSPRSGDLSVYWYQQSLDQGLQFLIQYYNGEERAKGNILERFSAQQFPDLHSELNLSSLELGDSALYFCASSVDGSYTFGSGTRLTVV.

CDR3 bases: TGTGCCAGCAGCAAGGAACTGGGGGGAGATACGCAGTATTTT. Amino acids: CASSKELGGDTQYF. The J gene is TRBJ2-3, the V gene TRBV7-2; D is possibly TRBD2 (6 bases). Germline-derived CDR1 and CDR2 are SGHTA and FQGNSA. The CDR3 is 14 residues long. V was shortened by 5 bases and J by 5 bases, with 14 bases between the two germline ends.

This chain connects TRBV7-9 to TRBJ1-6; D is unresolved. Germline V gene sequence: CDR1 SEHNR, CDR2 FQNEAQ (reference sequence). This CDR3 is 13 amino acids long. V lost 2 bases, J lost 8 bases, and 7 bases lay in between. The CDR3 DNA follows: TGTGCCAGCAGCTTATCGGCAGATTCACCCCTCCACTTT. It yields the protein CASSLSADSPLHF.

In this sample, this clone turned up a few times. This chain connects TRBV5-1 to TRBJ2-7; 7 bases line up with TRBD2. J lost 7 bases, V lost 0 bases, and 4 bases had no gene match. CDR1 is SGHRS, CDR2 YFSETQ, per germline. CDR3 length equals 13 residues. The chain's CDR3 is CASSLEVAGEQYF. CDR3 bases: TGCGCCAGCAGCTTGGAGGTAGCGGGTGAGCAGTACTTC.